This section outlines one TCR beta chain sequence together with its context. The sample originates from a study of blood T cell repertoires in COVID-19. For the study at large: From the United States, Italy and Spain came samples of acute and convalescent COVID-19. Sample material is recorded as cDNA or gDNA derived from T cells, B-cell-depleted T cells, or PBMCs.

In the authors' workflow: Estimation of nucleated cell counts was performed using reference gene primer amplification. Sequenced by immunoSEQ multiplex PCR; TCRdb stores in-frame clones only, minus some. That table supplies the V and J calls and clone size; D and trimming were determined from the DNA. The data show 110,000 to 150,000 clones, about 89% seen once. This clonotype originated in a man in his sixties with active or convalescent COVID-19. Specimen: peripheral blood.

CDR3 residues: CASSEWAGNQPQHF. In DNA, the CDR3 is TGTGCCAGCAGTGAATGGGCAGGGAATCAGCCCCAGCATTTT. The gene calls are TRBV2 and TRBJ1-5; D may be TRBD1 (5 bases). V was pared by 2 bases and J by 4 bases, with 9 bases between. The germline V gene has CDR1 SNHLY and CDR2 FYNNEI. The CDR3 is 14 residues long.